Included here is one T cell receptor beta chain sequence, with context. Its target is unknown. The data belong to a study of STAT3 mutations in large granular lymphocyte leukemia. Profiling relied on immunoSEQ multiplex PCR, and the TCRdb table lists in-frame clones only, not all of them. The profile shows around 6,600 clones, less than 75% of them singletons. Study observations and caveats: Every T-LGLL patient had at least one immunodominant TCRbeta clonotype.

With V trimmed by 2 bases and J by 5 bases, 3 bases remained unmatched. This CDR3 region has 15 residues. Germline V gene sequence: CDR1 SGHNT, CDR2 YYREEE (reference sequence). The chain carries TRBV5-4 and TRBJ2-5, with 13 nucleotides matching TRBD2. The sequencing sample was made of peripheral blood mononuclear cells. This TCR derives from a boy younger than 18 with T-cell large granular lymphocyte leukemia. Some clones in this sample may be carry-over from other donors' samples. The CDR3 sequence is CASSFGLAGEETQYF. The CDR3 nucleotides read TGTGCCAGCAGCTTCGGACTAGCGGGAGAGGAGACCCAGTACTTC.